These 15 T cell receptor beta chains came from one sample sequenced in a study of TIL therapy for anti-PD-1-resistant metastatic lung cancer. Noted time point: pre-treatment sample, taken before nivolumab and TIL therapy. The tumor samples were excised metastases, mostly pleural nodules or supraclavicular lymph nodes. Sequencing used immunoSEQ v3. This table comes from immunoSEQ multiplex PCR, and its TCRdb copy is limited to in-frame clones, with some not included. The sample has 95,000 or so clones, around three fifths seen once. The sample here was tumor tissue, taken at baseline. Source of these receptors: a person between 25 and 79 years old with non-small cell lung cancer.

The J gene is TRBJ2-3, the V gene TRBV6-1; D could derive from TRBD1 or TRBD2 (5 bases each). The germline V and J ends were trimmed by 2 bases and 6 bases, with 15 bases remaining between them. Germline CDR1 MNHNS, CDR2 SASEGT. CDR3 length: 15 residues. The CDR3 loop reads CASSESLVRVDTQYF. The CDR3 coding sequence is TGTGCCAGCAGTGAATCACTAGTCAGGGTCGATACGCAGTATTTT.

This clone was observed a handful of times. The chain has TRBV19 and TRBJ2-7; 11 bases map to TRBD2. From germline, CDR1 is LNHDA and CDR2 SQIVND (reference sequence). With V trimmed by 4 bases and J by 1 base, 6 bases remained unmatched. CDR3 length: 16 residues. CDR3 residues: CASSRQLAGDSYEQYF. The CDR3 nucleotides read TGTGCCAGTAGTAGGCAACTAGCGGGAGATTCCTACGAGCAGTACTTC.

The CDR3 nucleotides are TGTGCCAGCAGCTTGAGGCAATTGAACACTGAAGCTTTCTTT. Amino acids: CASSLRQLNTEAFF. The genes are TRBV5-5 and TRBJ1-1, with D uncertain. Trimming cost V 1 base and J 0 bases, with 7 bases left between them. From germline, CDR1 is SGHKS and CDR2 YYEKEE (reference sequence). This CDR3 has 14 amino acids.

The chain employs TRBV4-1 and TRBJ1-1; D is possibly TRBD1 (6 bases). From germline, CDR1 is MGHRA and CDR2 YSYEKL. CDR3 size: 16 residues. V gave up 0 bases and J gave up 0 bases, with 11 bases separating them. For the CDR3, the DNA is TGCGCCAGCAGCCAAGATCGGGACAACGTGAACACTGAAGCTTTCTTT. It translates to CASSQDRDNVNTEAFF.

This clone was found a few times. The genes are TRBV6-1 and TRBJ2-1; possibly TRBD1 for D (5 bases). Germline loops: CDR1 MNHNS, CDR2 SASEGT. Between the trimmed V and J ends, which lost 3 bases and 5 bases, there was a span of 20 bases. CDR3 size: 17 residues. The CDR3 spells CASSDAGWGISNNEQFF. The CDR3 coding sequence is TGTGCCAGCAGTGATGCAGGGTGGGGAATTAGTAACAATGAGCAGTTCTTC.

V is TRBV5-6 and J is TRBJ1-4; D unresolved. This CDR3 comprises 14 residues. The germline V gene has CDR1 SGHDT and CDR2 YYEEEE. Trimming took off 1 base at V and 6 bases at J, with 10 bases between the two ends. CDR3 DNA sequence: TGTGCCAGCAGCTTGAAACAGACCTATGAAAAACTGTTTTTT. Amino acid sequence: CASSLKQTYEKLFF.

This clone occurred once. The chain employs TRBV11-2 and TRBJ1-1, with D hard to call. The ends were cut back, 5 bases at V and 2 bases at J, with 9 bases in the middle. This CDR3 has 13 residues. Germline values: CDR1 SGHAT, CDR2 FQNNGV. The CDR3 sequence is CASSLQENTEAFF. DNA of the CDR3: TGTGCCAGCAGCCTCCAGGAAAACACTGAAGCTTTCTTT.

The gene calls are TRBV3-1 (or the pseudogene TRBV3-2) and TRBJ2-1; TRBD1 or TRBD2 may be the D gene (7 bases each). The CDR3 covers 16 residues. From germline, CDR1 is LGHDT and CDR2 YNNKEL (reference sequence). V gave up 4 bases and J gave up 4 bases, with 17 bases separating them. CDR3 sequence: CASSRAGGALYNEQFF. DNA for the CDR3: TGTGCCAGCAGCCGAGCAGGGGGGGCGCTTTACAATGAGCAGTTCTTC.

The chain joins TRBV10-2 to TRBJ2-7, with TRBD2 as a possible D gene (6 bases). The germline gives CDR1 WSHSY, CDR2 SAAADI. CDR3 length: 14 amino acids. V gave up 5 bases and J gave up 2 bases, with 13 bases separating them. CDR3 residues: CASSLGRRTYEQYF. The CDR3 nucleotides are TGCGCCAGCAGTCTGGGGAGGCGGACCTACGAGCAGTACTTC.

This chain links TRBV24-1 with TRBJ2-7; TRBD2 agrees at 8 bases. The V gene's germline CDR1 is KGHDR and CDR2 SFDVKD. CDR3 length equals 12 residues. Trimming removed 5 bases from V and 5 bases from J; junction bases left unmatched: 1. CDR3 sequence (DNA): TGTGCCACCAGTGGGACTAGCAACGAGCAGTACTTC. Its translation: CATSGTSNEQYF.

The chain uses TRBV28 and TRBJ1-4; D is undetermined. The V end lost 2 bases, the J end lost 8 bases, and 12 bases lay between the germline ends. Germline lookup yields CDR1 MDHEN and CDR2 SYDVKM. The CDR3 is 14 residues long. The CDR3, as DNA: TGTGCCAGCAGTTTAAGCCCGTCGGAAGAAAAACTGTTTTTT. Translation gives CASSLSPSEEKLFF. Full variable domain (remainder filled in from reference TRBV28 and TRBJ1-4): DVKVTQSSRYLVKRTGEKVFLECVQDMDHENMFWYRQDPGLGLRLIYFSYDVKMKEKGDIPEGYSVSREKKERFSLILESASTNQTSMYLCASSLSPSEEKLFFGSGTQLSVL.

This clone was found a few times. The genes are TRBV3-1 (or the pseudogene TRBV3-2) and TRBJ2-7; a weak D match, TRBD1 (5 bases). Trimming took off 4 bases at V and 3 bases at J, with 19 bases between the two ends. Germline V gives CDR1 LGHDT, CDR2 YNNKEL (reference sequence). The CDR3 sequence is 16 residues long. CDR3 nucleotide sequence: TGTGCCAGCAGCCCCCGCTCAACAGGTCTGTACTACGAGCAGTACTTC. Its translation: CASSPRSTGLYYEQYF.

J is TRBJ2-5 and V is TRBV18; tentative D call: TRBD2 (6 bases). Trimming took 4 bases from V and 2 from J, leaving 11 bases between them. The germline V gene has CDR1 KGHSH and CDR2 LQKENI. The CDR3 consists of 14 residues. Written as DNA, the CDR3 is TGTGCCAGCTCACGGACGACTAGTCAAGAGACCCAGTACTTC. It is translated as CASSRTTSQETQYF.

The V gene is TRBV28, the J gene TRBJ1-2, with 10 positions matching TRBD1. The CDR3 is 15 residues long. Trimming took 6 bases from V and 4 from J; bases not matched to a gene: 8. Germline loops: CDR1 MDHEN, CDR2 SYDVKM. The DNA of the CDR3 is TGTGCCAGCAGAACCGGGACAGGGGACTTCTATGGCTACACCTTC. This sequence encodes CASRTGTGDFYGYTF.

The rearrangement joins TRBV7-2 to TRBJ2-5; TRBD1 matches 9 bases. The CDR3 contains 13 residues. V shed 5 bases, J shed 9 bases, and the junction held 7 bases outside the gene matches. CDR1 and CDR2 from the germline V gene are SGHTA and FQGNSA. The CDR3 coding sequence is TGTGCCAGCAGCGGGCGACAGGGGGGAGCCCAGTACTTC. Residues: CASSGRQGGAQYF.